The 31 T cell receptor beta chains in this list originate from one sample, sequenced in a study of OX40 agonist ivuxolimab in advanced cancers. TCRdb's copy holds only in-frame clones and misses some; the assay was immunoSEQ multiplex PCR. The sample records around 45,000 clones, roughly 89% being singletons. The sample here was CD4+ or CD8+ T cells sorted from blood, taken in a trial of the OX40 agonist ivuxolimab. The receptor source for this set is an adult with an advanced solid tumor such as melanoma, head and neck, liver or kidney cancer.

The CDR3 reads CASRDSMGGETQYF. Here the CDR3 DNA reads TGTGCCAGCAGGGACAGCATGGGGGGTGAGACCCAGTACTTC. V and J are TRBV5-4 and TRBJ2-5; D assignment may be TRBD1 or TRBD2 (6 bases each). This CDR3 has 14 amino acids. V dropped 5 bases and J dropped 5 bases, with 16 bases sitting between them. Looked up from germline, CDR1 is SGHNT and CDR2 is YYREEE (reference sequence).

CDR3 in amino acids: CASSQAGNYEQYF. For the CDR3, the DNA is TGCGCCAGCAGCCAAGCCGGGAATTACGAGCAGTACTTC. This chain links TRBV4-1 with TRBJ2-7; TRBD2 might be the D (5 bases). CDR1 and CDR2 (germline): MGHRA, YSYEKL. The CDR3 is made up of 13 amino acids. Trimming removed 1 base at V and 4 bases at J, with 8 bases between.

The V and J genes are TRBV6-5 and TRBJ2-7, with D possibly being TRBD1 or TRBD2 (5 bases each). The CDR3 consists of 13 residues. Germline V lookup: CDR1 MNHEY, CDR2 SVGAGI. V was clipped by 2 bases and J by 0 bases, with 5 bases between them. CDR3 coding DNA: TGTGCCAGCAGTTACGGGGGCTCCTACGAGCAGTACTTC. Translation: CASSYGGSYEQYF.

V is TRBV4-1 and J is TRBJ2-3; 11 nucleotides agree with TRBD2. The junction had 6 bases not matched to a gene; V was cut back by 1 base and J by 6 bases. Germline CDR1 MGHRA, CDR2 YSYEKL. The CDR3 runs to 16 residues. The CDR3 loop is CASSQVAGGPLDTQYF. In DNA form, the CDR3 reads TGCGCCAGCAGCCAAGTAGCGGGAGGGCCTTTGGATACGCAGTATTTT.

The V and J genes are TRBV9 and TRBJ1-2; D gene ambiguous. CDR1 is SGDLS and CDR2 is YYNGEE in the germline V gene. The CDR3 loop spans 10 amino acids. Trimming removed 5 bases at V and 10 bases at J, with 9 bases between. CDR3 bases: TGTGCCAGCAGTGCCTTCCACTACACCTTC. Amino acids: CASSAFHYTF.

This clone is labeled as medium-sized. This rearrangement joins TRBV19 to TRBJ1-1; TRBD1 matches 8 bases. The V gene end was trimmed by 7 bases and the J gene end by 0 bases; junction bases not matched to a gene: 4. CDR1 is LNHDA and CDR2 is SQIVND in the germline V gene (reference sequence). The CDR3 spans 14 residues. The CDR3 is CASIQGELNTEAFF. The DNA of the CDR3 is TGTGCCAGTATACAGGGGGAGCTGAACACTGAAGCTTTCTTT. The whole variable domain, remainder taken from reference TRBV19 and TRBJ1-1, is DGGITQSPKYLFRKEGQNVTLSCEQNLNHDAMYWYRQDPGQGLRLIYYSQIVNDFQKGDIAEGYSVSREKKESFPLTVTSAQKNPTAFYLCASIQGELNTEAFFGQGTRLTVV.

The count of this clone is one. The rearrangement links TRBV18 to TRBJ1-1; D remains ambiguous. Germline V gene data show CDR1 as KGHSH and CDR2 as LQKENI. V was cut by 2 bases and J by 6 bases, with 28 bases left in between. This CDR3 has 19 residues. CDR3 nucleotides: TGTGCCAGCTCACCATTGGCGAGACCGAGTTTTTTTAGCTTCGCTGAAGCTTTCTTT. Protein sequence: CASSPLARPSFFSFAEAFF.

The chain is built from TRBV7-7 and TRBJ2-1; 8 positions agree with TRBD1. The V segment lost 5 bases and the J segment 0 bases; nucleotides outside the gene matches: 3. Per the germline V gene, CDR1 is SSHAT and CDR2 is FNYEAQ (reference sequence). This CDR3 region has 15 residues. CDR3 amino acids: CASSRTGSSYNEQFF. CDR3 sequence (DNA): TGTGCCAGCAGCCGGACAGGGTCCTCCTACAATGAGCAGTTCTTC.

The V call is TRBV7-9, the J call TRBJ1-2; 7 nucleotides match TRBD1. CDR1 and CDR2 from the germline V gene are SEHNR and FQNEAQ (reference sequence). V trimming: 4 bases; J trimming: 4 bases; junction bases outside the gene matches: 3. The CDR3 extends over 13 amino acids. The chain's CDR3 is CASSSTGVYGYTF. As DNA, the CDR3 is TGTGCCAGCAGCTCAACAGGGGTCTATGGCTACACCTTC.

The genes are TRBV28 and TRBJ1-2; D is unresolved. Per the germline V gene, CDR1 is MDHEN and CDR2 is SYDVKM. CDR3 length equals 15 residues. V gave up 3 bases and J gave up 2 bases, with 13 bases separating them. DNA for the CDR3: TGTGCCAGCAGTTTGGATGCAGCCGGAAACTATGGCTACACCTTC. Translating it yields CASSLDAAGNYGYTF.

This sequence joins TRBV5-1 and TRBJ2-2; D possibly uses TRBD1 or TRBD2 (5 bases each). Germline CDR1 and CDR2: SGHRS and YFSETQ. The ends were cut back, 4 bases at V and 4 bases at J, with 14 bases in the middle. CDR3 length: 15 residues. The CDR3 sequence: CASSPGDLGTGELFF. The CDR3 region has the DNA TGCGCCAGCAGCCCCGGGGACCTTGGCACCGGGGAGCTGTTTTTT.

This clone was observed once. The chain couples TRBV25-1 to TRBJ2-5; D not resolved. Germline values: CDR1 MGHDK, CDR2 SYGVNS. V was shortened by 1 base and J by 4 bases, with 1 base between the two germline ends. The CDR3 sequence is 11 residues long. The DNA for the CDR3 is TGTGCCAGCAGTGAATTAGAGACCCAGTACTTC. Residues: CASSELETQYF. The full variable domain, completed using reference TRBV25-1 and TRBJ2-5, is EADIYQTPRYLVIGTGKKITLECSQTMGHDKMYWYQQDPGMELHLIHYSYGVNSTEKGDLSSESTVSRIRTEHFPLTLESARPSHTSQYLCASSELETQYFGPGTRLLVL.

The chain carries TRBV6-5 and TRBJ1-4, with D possibly matching TRBD1 (5 bases). Trimming cost V 4 bases and J 8 bases, with 14 bases left between them. The CDR3 totals 14 residues. The germline V gene encodes CDR1 MNHEY and CDR2 SVGAGI. The CDR3 protein is CASSSGGGYEKLFF. The CDR3 coding sequence is TGTGCCAGCAGTTCCGGTGGGGGTTACGAAAAACTGTTTTTT.

This chain connects TRBV27 to TRBJ2-7; D gene uncertain. The CDR3 is made up of 13 amino acids. Trimming removed 4 bases from V and 3 bases from J, with 10 bases in between. Per the germline V gene, CDR1 is MNHEY and CDR2 is SMNVEV (reference sequence). The CDR3 bases are TGTGCCAGCAGTTCGGACGGATTCTACGAGCAGTACTTC. Translation gives CASSSDGFYEQYF.

This clone was seen just once. V gene TRBV2 combines with J gene TRBJ1-3, with D unclear. Germline V gives CDR1 SNHLY, CDR2 FYNNEI. The V end was cut by 3 bases, the J end by 4 bases, with 4 bases between. The CDR3 consists of 12 residues. The CDR3 region has the DNA TGTGCCAGCAGTGACAAGGGAAACACCATATATTTT. Translated, it gives CASSDKGNTIYF.

The rearrangement uses TRBV7-8 and TRBJ1-5; 10 bases are a match to TRBD1. J gave up 2 bases and V 5 bases, and 9 bases lay outside the gene matches. CDR1 SGHVS and CDR2 FQNEAQ come from the germline V gene. The CDR3 spans 17 residues. The CDR3 region has the DNA TGTGCCAGCAGCACCGACAGGGGGCAGTATGGCAATCAGCCCCAGCATTTT. Protein sequence: CASSTDRGQYGNQPQHF.

This clone was counted once. V and J are TRBV10-3 and TRBJ2-2, with 8 bases fitting TRBD2. Unmatched junction bases numbered 4, after V lost 0 bases and J lost 4 bases. This CDR3 is built from 16 residues. Germline V CDR1 and CDR2: ENHRY, SYGVKD. The CDR3 is CAISESGRASTGELFF. CDR3 bases: TGTGCCATCAGTGAGTCCGGGAGGGCCTCCACCGGGGAGCTGTTTTTT.

CDR3 nucleotides: TGTGCCAGCAGTGAGCAGGGTGTAGAGACCCAGTACTTC. Protein product: CASSEQGVETQYF. This sequence joins TRBV28 and TRBJ2-5, with D tentatively TRBD1 (5 bases). The germline CDR1 and CDR2 sequences are MDHEN and SYDVKM. V shed 5 bases and J shed 4 bases, with 11 bases lying between them. The CDR3 is 13 amino acids.

The chain carries TRBV27 and TRBJ2-3; perhaps TRBD2 as D (6 bases). CDR3 length: 17 amino acids. Trimming shortened V by 1 base and J by 0 bases, and 14 bases separated the two germline ends. Germline V lookup: CDR1 MNHEY, CDR2 SMNVEV (reference sequence). The chain's CDR3 is CASSLWGGASSTDTQYF. DNA for the CDR3: TGTGCCAGCAGTTTATGGGGCGGGGCCTCTAGCACAGATACGCAGTATTTT.

This chain uses TRBV27 with TRBJ1-1; 8 bases map to TRBD1. The CDR3 consists of 16 residues. V gave up 4 bases and J gave up 0 bases; unmatched junction bases: 7. Germline-derived CDR1 and CDR2 are MNHEY and SMNVEV (reference sequence). CDR3 residues: CASSSGTGSLNTEAFF. The CDR3 coding sequence is TGTGCCAGCAGTTCAGGGACAGGTAGCCTGAACACTGAAGCTTTCTTT.

This chain links TRBV5-6 with TRBJ2-7, with 10 nucleotides matching TRBD1. With V trimmed by 4 bases and J by 3 bases, 4 bases remained unmatched. This CDR3 is built from 14 residues. The germline V gene has CDR1 SGHDT and CDR2 YYEEEE. This CDR3 reads CASSPGQGIYEQYV. CDR3 nucleotide sequence: TGTGCCAGCAGCCCGGGACAGGGGATCTACGAGCAGTACGTC.

The V gene is TRBV11-2, the J gene TRBJ2-2; TRBD2 agrees at 8 bases. Germline V gene data show CDR1 as SGHAT and CDR2 as FQNNGV. This CDR3 is 16 amino acids long. The ends lost 5 bases at V and 6 bases at J; junction bases unmatched: 11. CDR3 in DNA: TGTGCCAGCAGCCCGACGGGCGGGGGGTCGGCCGGGGAGCTGTTTTTT. Amino acid sequence: CASSPTGGGSAGELFF.

A note on this clone: The sample contains more than one DNA sequence encoding this CDR3. The chain has TRBV28 and TRBJ2-2; D is unresolved. The CDR3 contains 13 residues. V was clipped by 2 bases and J by 2 bases, with 3 bases between them. Germline V gene data show CDR1 as MDHEN and CDR2 as SYDVKM. The CDR3 sequence: CASSLVNTGELFF. In nucleotides, the CDR3 is TGTGCCAGCAGTTTAGTCAACACCGGGGAGCTGTTTTTT.

The rearrangement links TRBV27 to TRBJ1-2; D ambiguous. This CDR3 is built from 18 residues. Trimming removed 0 bases from V and 1 base from J, with 18 bases in between. In germline, CDR1 is MNHEY, CDR2 SMNVEV (reference sequence). The CDR3 DNA reads TGTGCCAGCAGTTTATCTATTTTTGTAGGGATAAATAACTATGGCTACACCTTC. Protein product: CASSLSIFVGINNYGYTF.

This clone was counted a few times. The chain uses TRBV6-1 and TRBJ2-7, with a weak D call TRBD1 (6 bases). This CDR3 spans 12 amino acids. With 6 bases removed from V and 4 bases from J, the gap between germline ends came to 10 bases. Germline V CDR1 and CDR2: MNHNS, SASEGT. The CDR3 protein is CASSLTGYEQYV. Here the CDR3 DNA reads TGTGCCAGCAGCCTAACAGGGTACGAGCAGTACGTC.

This sequence joins TRBV19 and TRBJ1-1; a weak D match, TRBD1 (5 bases). Trimming took 3 bases from V and 3 from J, leaving 23 bases between them. Germline V CDR1 and CDR2: LNHDA, SQIVND (reference sequence). The CDR3 spans 18 residues. The CDR3, as DNA: TGTGCCAGTAGTATGGGGGATGAAGTGAATGGCGGAGACACTGAAGCTTTCTTT. Amino acid sequence: CASSMGDEVNGGDTEAFF.

The chain couples TRBV7-2 to TRBJ1-2, with D possibly being TRBD1 (5 bases). Trimming cost V 5 bases and J 3 bases, with 13 bases left between them. Per germline, CDR1 SGHTA and CDR2 FQGNSA. The CDR3 loop spans 14 amino acids. The CDR3 loop reads CASSPDGGDYGYTF. The CDR3 bases are TGTGCCAGCAGCCCCGATGGGGGGGACTATGGCTACACCTTC. Drawing the rest from reference TRBV7-2 and TRBJ1-2, the complete variable domain is GAGVSQSPSNKVTEKGKDVELRCDPISGHTALYWYRQSLGQGLEFLIYFQGNSAPDKSGLPSDRFSAERTGGSVSTLTIQRTQQEDSAVYLCASSPDGGDYGYTFGSGTRLTVV.

The chain has TRBV27 and TRBJ2-3, with 7 bases that match TRBD1. Germline V gene sequence: CDR1 MNHEY, CDR2 SMNVEV (reference sequence). Germline trimming cut 7 bases from V and 0 bases from J; bases unmatched to any gene: 13. The CDR3 loop spans 17 amino acids. The CDR3 nucleotides are TGTGCCAGCACCCCTCTTGATCCGGGACAGAGCACAGATACGCAGTATTTT. It specifies CASTPLDPGQSTDTQYF.

The chain joins TRBV27 to TRBJ2-7; D tentatively fits TRBD1 or TRBD2 (5 bases each). V was clipped by 5 bases and J by 7 bases, with 18 bases between them. The germline gives CDR1 MNHEY, CDR2 SMNVEV (reference sequence). This CDR3 has 14 amino acids. The CDR3: CASSPQDSSWEQYF. In DNA form, the CDR3 reads TGTGCCAGCAGTCCACAGGACTCCTCCTGGGAGCAGTACTTC.

V usage is TRBV13 and J usage is TRBJ2-1; D unresolved. This CDR3 spans 13 amino acids. The germline V gene encodes CDR1 PRHDT and CDR2 FYEKMQ (reference sequence). The ends were cut back, 1 base at V and 7 bases at J, with 8 bases in the middle. The CDR3 sequence: CASSLEGWNEQFF. The CDR3 DNA reads as TGTGCCAGCAGCTTAGAAGGGTGGAATGAGCAGTTCTTC.

The V gene is TRBV28, the J gene TRBJ2-1, with 8 bases that match TRBD2. From germline, CDR1 is MDHEN and CDR2 SYDVKM. The junction had 0 bases not matched to a gene; V was cut back by 2 bases and J by 3 bases. The CDR3 length is 14 residues. Written as DNA, the CDR3 is TGTGCCAGCAGTTTAGCGGGAGGCTACAATGAGCAGTTCTTC. This codes for CASSLAGGYNEQFF.